The rows below give T cell receptor beta chains drawn from one sample of a study of sequential checkpoint blockade in melanoma. Produced via immunoSEQ multiplex PCR; TCRdb's table is partial and in-frame only. The table records several thousand clones, roughly 25% of them present only once. The sample in question was tumor tissue (inferred from file names), obtained from a patient given nivolumab and ipilimumab in sequence. These receptors all come from a human donor with melanoma. Both conserved end residues are part of each CDR3. D genes are given only for firm matches. The size entry is marked missing in some rows and otherwise reads once, few, many or a size class.

>TRBJ1-1|TRBD1|few|TRBV19
TGTGCCAGTAGGGCACCGGGACAGGGCCGATTGGTTATTGAAGCTTTCTTT
CASRAPGQGRLVIEAFF
>TRBJ1-6|.|many|TRBV11-3
TGTGCCAGCAGTTCCGGTCGAGACAATTCACCCCTCCACTTT
CASSSGRDNSPLHF
>TRBJ1-1|.|many|TRBV11-3
TGTGCCAGCAGCCCACTGGGGGGAGGTGGCACTGAAGCTTTCTTT
CASSPLGGGGTEAFF
>TRBJ2-1|TRBD1|many|TRBV11-3
TGTGCCAGCAGCTATGACAGGGGCTCCTACAATGAGCAGTTCTTC
CASSYDRGSYNEQFF
>TRBJ1-2|.|once|TRBV19
TGTGCCAGTACCTTTTCCCCTAACTATGGCTACACCTTC
CASTFSPNYGYTF
>TRBJ1-2|.|.|TRBV30
TGTGCCTGGAGCCCAGGGGTAAACTATGGCTACACCTTC
CAWSPGVNYGYTF
>TRBJ2-5|.|medium-sized|TRBV5-1
TGCGCCAGCAGCTTGGAATTGGGTAGCCCAGAGACCCAGTACTTC
CASSLELGSPETQYF
>TRBJ2-3|.|.|TRBV25-1
TGTGCCAGCAGTGAAGGGGGTGGGGTTCGATCTTCAGATACGCAGTATTTT
CASSEGGGVRSSDTQYF
>TRBJ1-6|TRBD1|many|TRBV11-3
TGTGCCAGCAAAGTTGAGGGGGCGAATTCACCCCTCCACTTT
CASKVEGANSPLHF
>TRBJ1-4|.|.|TRBV6-8
TGTGCCAGCAGACAATCAGGGGCCCTGTTGAGAACTAATGAAAAACTGTTTTTT
CASRQSGALLRTNEKLFF